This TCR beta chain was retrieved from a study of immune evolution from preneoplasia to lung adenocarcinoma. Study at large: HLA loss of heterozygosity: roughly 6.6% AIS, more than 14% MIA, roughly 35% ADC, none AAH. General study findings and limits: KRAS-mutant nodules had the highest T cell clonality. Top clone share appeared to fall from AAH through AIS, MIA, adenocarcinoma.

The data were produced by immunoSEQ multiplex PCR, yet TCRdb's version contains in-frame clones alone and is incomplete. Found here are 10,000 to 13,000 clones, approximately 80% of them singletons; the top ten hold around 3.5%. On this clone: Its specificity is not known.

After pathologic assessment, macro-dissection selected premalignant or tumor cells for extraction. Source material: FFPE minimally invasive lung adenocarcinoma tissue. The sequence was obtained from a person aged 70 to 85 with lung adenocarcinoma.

This CDR3 reads CASSLVAGGGTQYF. In DNA, the CDR3 is TGTGCCAGCAGCTTAGTGGCAGGGGGAGGAACGCAGTATTTT. The chain recombines TRBV7-6 with TRBJ2-3; possible D gene TRBD1, 7 bases. Trimming removed 1 base from V and 9 bases from J, with 14 bases in between. This CDR3 contains 14 residues. Looked up from germline, CDR1 is SGHVS and CDR2 is FNYEAQ.